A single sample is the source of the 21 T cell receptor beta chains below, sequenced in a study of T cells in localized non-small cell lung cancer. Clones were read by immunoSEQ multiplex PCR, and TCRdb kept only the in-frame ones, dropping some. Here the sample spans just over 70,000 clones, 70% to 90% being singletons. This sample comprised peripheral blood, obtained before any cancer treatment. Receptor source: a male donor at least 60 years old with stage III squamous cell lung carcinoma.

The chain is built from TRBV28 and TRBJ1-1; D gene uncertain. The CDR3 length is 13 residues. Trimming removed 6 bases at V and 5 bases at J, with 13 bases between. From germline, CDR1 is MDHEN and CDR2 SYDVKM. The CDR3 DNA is TGTGCCAGCAGGGCACAAATAAGAACTGAAGCTTTCTTT. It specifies CASRAQIRTEAFF.

CDR3 sequence reads: CASSEGNRNTIYF. The CDR3 bases are TGTGCCAGCAGTGAAGGGAATCGAAACACCATATATTTT. This chain joins TRBV2 and TRBJ1-3; no definite D call. Looked up from germline, CDR1 is SNHLY and CDR2 is FYNNEI. V was cut by 1 base and J by 5 bases, with 6 bases left in between. The CDR3 covers 13 residues.

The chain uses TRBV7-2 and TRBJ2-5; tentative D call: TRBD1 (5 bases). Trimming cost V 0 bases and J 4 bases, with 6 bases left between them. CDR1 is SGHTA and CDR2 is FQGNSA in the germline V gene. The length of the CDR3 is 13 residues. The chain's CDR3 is CASSLARGETQYF. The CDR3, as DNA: TGTGCCAGCAGCTTAGCTAGGGGAGAGACCCAGTACTTC.

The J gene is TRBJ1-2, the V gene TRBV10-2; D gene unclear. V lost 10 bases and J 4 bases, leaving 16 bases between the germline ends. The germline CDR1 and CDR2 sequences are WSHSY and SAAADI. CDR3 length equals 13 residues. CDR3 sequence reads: CATAGTVSYGYTF. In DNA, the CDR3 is TGCGCCACAGCGGGCACAGTCTCCTATGGCTACACCTTC.

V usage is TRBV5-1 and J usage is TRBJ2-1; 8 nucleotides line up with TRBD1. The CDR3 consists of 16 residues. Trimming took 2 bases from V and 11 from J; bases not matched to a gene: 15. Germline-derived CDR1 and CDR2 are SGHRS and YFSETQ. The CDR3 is CASSFNQDRVTGQQFF. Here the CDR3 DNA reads TGCGCCAGCAGCTTCAATCAGGACAGGGTAACGGGGCAGCAGTTCTTC. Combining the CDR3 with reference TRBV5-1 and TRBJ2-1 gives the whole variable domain KAGVTQTPRYLIKTRGQQVTLSCSPISGHRSVSWYQQTPGQGLQFLFEYFSETQRNKGNFPGRFSGRQFSNSRSEMNVSTLELGDSALYLCASSFNQDRVTGQQFFGPGTRLTVL.

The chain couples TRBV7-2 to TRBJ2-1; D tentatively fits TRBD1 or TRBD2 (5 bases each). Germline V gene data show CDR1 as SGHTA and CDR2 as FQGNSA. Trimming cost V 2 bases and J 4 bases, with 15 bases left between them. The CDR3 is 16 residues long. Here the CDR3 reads CASSLSSVWGYNEQFF. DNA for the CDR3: TGTGCCAGCAGCTTATCTTCTGTATGGGGGTACAATGAGCAGTTCTTC.

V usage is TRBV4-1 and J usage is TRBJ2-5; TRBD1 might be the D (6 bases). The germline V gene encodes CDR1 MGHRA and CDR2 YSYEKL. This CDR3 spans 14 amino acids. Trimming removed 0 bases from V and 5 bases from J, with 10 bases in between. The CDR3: CASSQETGRETQYF. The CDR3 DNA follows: TGCGCCAGCAGCCAAGAGACAGGCAGGGAGACCCAGTACTTC.

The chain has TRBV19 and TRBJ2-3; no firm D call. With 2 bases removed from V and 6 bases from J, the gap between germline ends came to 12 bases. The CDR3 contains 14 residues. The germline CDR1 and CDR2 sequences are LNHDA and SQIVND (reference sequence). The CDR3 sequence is CASSIMVREDTQYF. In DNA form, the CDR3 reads TGTGCCAGTAGTATAATGGTCCGAGAGGATACGCAGTATTTT.

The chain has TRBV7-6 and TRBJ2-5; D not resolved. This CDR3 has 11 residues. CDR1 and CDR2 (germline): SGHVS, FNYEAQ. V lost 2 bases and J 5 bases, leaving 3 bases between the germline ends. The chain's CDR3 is CASSLQETQYF. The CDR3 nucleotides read TGTGCCAGCAGCTTACAGGAGACCCAGTACTTC.

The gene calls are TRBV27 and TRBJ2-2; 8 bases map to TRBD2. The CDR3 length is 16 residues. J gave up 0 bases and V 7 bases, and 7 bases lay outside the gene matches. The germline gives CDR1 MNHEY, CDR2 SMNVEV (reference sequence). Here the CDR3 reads CASTRGGGPNTGELFF. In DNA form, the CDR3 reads TGTGCCAGCACCCGGGGGGGCGGGCCGAACACCGGGGAGCTGTTTTTT.

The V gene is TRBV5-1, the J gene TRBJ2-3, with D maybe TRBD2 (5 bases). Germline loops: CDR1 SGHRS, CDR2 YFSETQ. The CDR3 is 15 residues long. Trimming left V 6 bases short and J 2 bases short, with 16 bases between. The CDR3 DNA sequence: TGCGCCAGCACCGTGGACGGGAAATTCACAGATACGCAGTATTTT. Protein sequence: CASTVDGKFTDTQYF.

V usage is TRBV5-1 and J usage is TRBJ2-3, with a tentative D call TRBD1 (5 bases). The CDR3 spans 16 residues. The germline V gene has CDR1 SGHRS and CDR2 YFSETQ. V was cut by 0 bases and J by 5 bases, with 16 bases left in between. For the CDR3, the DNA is TGCGCCAGCAGCTTGGAACAGGACCCGCGTCAAGATACGCAGTATTTT. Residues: CASSLEQDPRQDTQYF.

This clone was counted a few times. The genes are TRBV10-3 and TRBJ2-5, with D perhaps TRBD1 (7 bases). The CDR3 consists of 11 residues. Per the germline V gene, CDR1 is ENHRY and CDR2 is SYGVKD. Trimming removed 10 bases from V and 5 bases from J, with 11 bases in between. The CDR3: CASGTAETQYF. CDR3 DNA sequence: TGTGCCAGCGGGACAGCCGAGACCCAGTACTTC.

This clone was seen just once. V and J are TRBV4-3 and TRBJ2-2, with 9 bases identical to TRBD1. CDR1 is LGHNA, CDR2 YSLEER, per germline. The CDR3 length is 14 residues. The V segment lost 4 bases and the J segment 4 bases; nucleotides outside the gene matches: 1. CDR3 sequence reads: CASSLQGATGELFF. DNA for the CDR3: TGCGCCAGCAGCCTACAGGGGGCCACCGGGGAGCTGTTTTTT.

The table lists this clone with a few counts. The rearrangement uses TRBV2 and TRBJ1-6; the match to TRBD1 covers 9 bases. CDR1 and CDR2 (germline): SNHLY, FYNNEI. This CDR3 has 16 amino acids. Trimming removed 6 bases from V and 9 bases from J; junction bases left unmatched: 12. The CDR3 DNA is TGTGCCAGCAGCACCTCCGGGACAGGGATTGGTTCACCCCTCCACTTT. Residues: CASSTSGTGIGSPLHF.

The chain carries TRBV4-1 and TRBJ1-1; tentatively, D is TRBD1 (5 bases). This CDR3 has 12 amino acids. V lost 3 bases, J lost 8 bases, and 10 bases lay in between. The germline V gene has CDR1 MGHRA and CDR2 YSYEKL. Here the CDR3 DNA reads TGCGCCAGCAGCCACCCGGGGGGGGAAGCTTTCTTT. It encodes CASSHPGGEAFF.

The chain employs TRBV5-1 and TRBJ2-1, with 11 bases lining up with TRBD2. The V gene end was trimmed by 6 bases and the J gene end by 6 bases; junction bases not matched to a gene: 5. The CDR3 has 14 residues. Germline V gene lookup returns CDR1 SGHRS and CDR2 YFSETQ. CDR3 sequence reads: CASNPSGGPNEQFF. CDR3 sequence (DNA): TGCGCCAGCAACCCTAGCGGGGGGCCCAATGAGCAGTTCTTC.

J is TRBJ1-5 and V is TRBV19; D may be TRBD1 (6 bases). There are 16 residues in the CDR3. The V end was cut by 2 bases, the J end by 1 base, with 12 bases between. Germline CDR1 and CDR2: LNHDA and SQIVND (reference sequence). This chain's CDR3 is CASSIRWTDSNQPQHF. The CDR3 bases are TGTGCCAGTAGTATAAGGTGGACAGACAGCAATCAGCCCCAGCATTTT.

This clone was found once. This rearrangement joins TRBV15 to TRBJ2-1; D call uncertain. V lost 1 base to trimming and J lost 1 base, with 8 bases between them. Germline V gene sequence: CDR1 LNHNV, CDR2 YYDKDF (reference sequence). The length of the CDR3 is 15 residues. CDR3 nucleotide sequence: TGTGCCACCAGCAGAGGGCGAGTATCCTACAATGAGCAGTTCTTC. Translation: CATSRGRVSYNEQFF.

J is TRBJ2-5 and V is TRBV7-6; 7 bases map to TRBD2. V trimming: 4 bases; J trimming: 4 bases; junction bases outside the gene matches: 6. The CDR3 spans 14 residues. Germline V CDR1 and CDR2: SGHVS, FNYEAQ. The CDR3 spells CASSSRTRGETQYF. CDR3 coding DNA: TGTGCCAGCAGCTCCCGGACTAGAGGAGAGACCCAGTACTTC.

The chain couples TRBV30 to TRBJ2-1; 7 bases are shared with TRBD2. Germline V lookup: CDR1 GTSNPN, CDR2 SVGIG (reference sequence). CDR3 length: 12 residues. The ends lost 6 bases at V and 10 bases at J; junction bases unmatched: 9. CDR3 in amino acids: CACSPNSGEQFF. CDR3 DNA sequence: TGTGCCTGCAGTCCCAATAGCGGGGAGCAGTTCTTC.